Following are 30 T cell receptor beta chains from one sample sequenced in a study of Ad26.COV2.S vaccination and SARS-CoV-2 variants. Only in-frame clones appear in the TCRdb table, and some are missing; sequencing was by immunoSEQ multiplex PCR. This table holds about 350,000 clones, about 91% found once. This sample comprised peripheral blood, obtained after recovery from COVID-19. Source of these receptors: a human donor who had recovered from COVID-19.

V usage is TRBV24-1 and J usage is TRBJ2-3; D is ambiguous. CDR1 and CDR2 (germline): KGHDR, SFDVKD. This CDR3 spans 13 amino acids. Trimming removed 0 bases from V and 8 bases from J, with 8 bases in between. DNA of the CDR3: TGTGCCACCAGTGATTTGGCTAGTTCTACGCAGTATTTT. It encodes CATSDLASSTQYF.

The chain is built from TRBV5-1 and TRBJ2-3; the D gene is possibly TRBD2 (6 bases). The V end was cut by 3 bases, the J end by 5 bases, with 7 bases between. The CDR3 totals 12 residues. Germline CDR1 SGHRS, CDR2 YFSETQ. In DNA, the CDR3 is TGCGCCAGCAGCTCAGCGGGAGATACGCAGTATTTT. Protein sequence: CASSSAGDTQYF.

CDR3 residues: CASSSGTDNQPQHF. CDR3 coding DNA: TGCGCCAGCAGCTCTGGGACAGATAATCAGCCCCAGCATTTT. The chain employs TRBV5-1 and TRBJ1-5; 7 bases are shared with TRBD1. Germline lookup yields CDR1 SGHRS and CDR2 YFSETQ. J was trimmed by 4 bases and V by 3 bases; bases with no gene match: 4. The CDR3 covers 14 residues.

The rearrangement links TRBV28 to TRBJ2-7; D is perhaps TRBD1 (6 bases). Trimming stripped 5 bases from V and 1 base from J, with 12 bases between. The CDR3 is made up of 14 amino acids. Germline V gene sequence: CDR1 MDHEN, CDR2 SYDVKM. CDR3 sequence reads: CASSAPDRSYEQYF. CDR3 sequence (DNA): TGTGCCAGCAGTGCTCCGGACAGATCCTACGAGCAGTACTTC.

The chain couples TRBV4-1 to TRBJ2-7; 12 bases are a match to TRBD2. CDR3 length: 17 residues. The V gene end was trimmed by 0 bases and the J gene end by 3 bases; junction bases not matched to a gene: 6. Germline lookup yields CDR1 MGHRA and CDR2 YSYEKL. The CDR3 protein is CASSQEGLAGLDYEQYF. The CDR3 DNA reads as TGCGCCAGCAGCCAAGAAGGACTAGCGGGGCTGGACTACGAGCAGTACTTC.

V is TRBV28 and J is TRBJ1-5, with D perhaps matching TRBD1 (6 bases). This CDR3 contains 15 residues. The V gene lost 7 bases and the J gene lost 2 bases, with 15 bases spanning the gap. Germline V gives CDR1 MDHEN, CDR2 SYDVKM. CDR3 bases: TGTGCCAGCACCCCCCGGGACATACGCAATCAGCCCCAGCATTTT. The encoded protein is CASTPRDIRNQPQHF.

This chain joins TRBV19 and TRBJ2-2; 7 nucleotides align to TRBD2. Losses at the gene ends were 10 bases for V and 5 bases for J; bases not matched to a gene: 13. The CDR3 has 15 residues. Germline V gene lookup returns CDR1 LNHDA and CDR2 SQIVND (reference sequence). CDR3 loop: CATSSGVYLTGELFF. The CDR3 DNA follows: TGTGCCACGTCGAGCGGGGTGTACTTAACCGGGGAGCTGTTTTTT.

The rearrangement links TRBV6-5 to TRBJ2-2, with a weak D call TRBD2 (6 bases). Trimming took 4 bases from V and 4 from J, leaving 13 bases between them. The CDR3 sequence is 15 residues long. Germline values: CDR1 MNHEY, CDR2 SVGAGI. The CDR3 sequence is CASSFPGVGTGELFF. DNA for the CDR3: TGTGCCAGCAGTTTCCCGGGGGTCGGCACCGGGGAGCTGTTTTTT.

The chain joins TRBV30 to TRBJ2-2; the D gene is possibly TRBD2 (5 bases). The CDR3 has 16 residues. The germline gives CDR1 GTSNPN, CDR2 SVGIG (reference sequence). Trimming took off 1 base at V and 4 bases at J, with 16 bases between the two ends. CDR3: CAWSGGTDRGTGELFF. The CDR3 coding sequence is TGTGCCTGGAGTGGAGGAACAGATCGGGGCACCGGGGAGCTGTTTTTT.

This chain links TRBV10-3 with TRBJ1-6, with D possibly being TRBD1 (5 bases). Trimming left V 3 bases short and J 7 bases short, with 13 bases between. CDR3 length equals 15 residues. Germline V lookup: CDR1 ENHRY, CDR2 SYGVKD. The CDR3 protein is CAISELARDNSPLHF. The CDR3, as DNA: TGTGCCATCAGTGAACTCGCCAGGGACAATTCACCCCTCCACTTT.

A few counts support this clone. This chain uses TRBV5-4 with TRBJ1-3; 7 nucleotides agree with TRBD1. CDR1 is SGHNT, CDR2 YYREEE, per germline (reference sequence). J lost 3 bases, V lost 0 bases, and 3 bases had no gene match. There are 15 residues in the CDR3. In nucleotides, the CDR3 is TGTGCCAGCAGCTTGGAGGGGGCTAGTGGAAACACCATATATTTT. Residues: CASSLEGASGNTIYF.

CDR3 bases: TGTGCCAGCAGTTTGAGTACTAGCGGGGGTTCCCCCTACGAGCAGTACTTC. Translated, it gives CASSLSTSGGSPYEQYF. The chain has TRBV27 and TRBJ2-7, with 11 bases identical to TRBD2. The junction had 9 bases not matched to a gene; V was cut back by 3 bases and J by 2 bases. This CDR3 contains 17 residues. CDR1 and CDR2 (germline): MNHEY, SMNVEV (reference sequence).

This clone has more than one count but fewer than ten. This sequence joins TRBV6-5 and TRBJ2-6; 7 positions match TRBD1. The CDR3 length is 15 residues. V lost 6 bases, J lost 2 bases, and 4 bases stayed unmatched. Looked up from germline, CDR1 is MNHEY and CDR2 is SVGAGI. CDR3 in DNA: TGTGCCAGCAGCTGGGACAGTACTGGGGCCAACGTCCTGACTTTC. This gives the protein CASSWDSTGANVLTF.

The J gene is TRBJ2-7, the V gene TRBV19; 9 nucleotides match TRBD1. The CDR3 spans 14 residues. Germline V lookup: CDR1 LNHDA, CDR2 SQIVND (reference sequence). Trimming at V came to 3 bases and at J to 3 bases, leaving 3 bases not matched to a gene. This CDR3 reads CASSIWGQGYEQYF. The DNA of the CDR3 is TGTGCCAGTAGTATCTGGGGACAGGGCTACGAGCAGTACTTC. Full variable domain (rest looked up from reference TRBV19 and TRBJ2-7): DGGITQSPKYLFRKEGQNVTLSCEQNLNHDAMYWYRQDPGQGLRLIYYSQIVNDFQKGDIAEGYSVSREKKESFPLTVTSAQKNPTAFYLCASSIWGQGYEQYFGPGTRLTVT.

The CDR3 sequence is CASSIRALANTEAFF. The CDR3 DNA reads TGTGCCAGTAGTATAAGGGCATTAGCGAACACTGAAGCTTTCTTT. The chain joins TRBV19 to TRBJ1-1; D is ambiguous. The length of the CDR3 is 15 residues. Germline CDR1 reads LNHDA; CDR2 reads SQIVND (reference sequence). V was trimmed by 2 bases and J by 1 base, leaving 11 bases between them.

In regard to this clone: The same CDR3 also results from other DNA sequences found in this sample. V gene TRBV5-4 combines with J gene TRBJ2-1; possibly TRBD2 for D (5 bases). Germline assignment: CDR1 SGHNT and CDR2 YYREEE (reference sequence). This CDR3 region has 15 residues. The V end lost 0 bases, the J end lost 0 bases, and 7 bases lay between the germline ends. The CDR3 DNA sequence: TGTGCCAGCAGCTTGGGAGGGAGCTCCTACAATGAGCAGTTCTTC. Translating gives CASSLGGSSYNEQFF.

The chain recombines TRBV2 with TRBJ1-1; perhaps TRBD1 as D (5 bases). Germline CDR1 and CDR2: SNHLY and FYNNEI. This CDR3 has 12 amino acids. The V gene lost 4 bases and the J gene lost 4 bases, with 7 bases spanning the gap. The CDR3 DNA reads TGTGCCAGCAGTGGGGGGTCCACTGAAGCTTTCTTT. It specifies CASSGGSTEAFF.

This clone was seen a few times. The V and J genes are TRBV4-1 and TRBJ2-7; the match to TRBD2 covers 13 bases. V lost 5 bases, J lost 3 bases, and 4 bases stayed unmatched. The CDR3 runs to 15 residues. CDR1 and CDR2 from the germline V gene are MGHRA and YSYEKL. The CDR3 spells CASSTWTSGGYEQYF. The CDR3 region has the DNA TGCGCCAGCAGCACCTGGACTAGCGGGGGCTACGAGCAGTACTTC.

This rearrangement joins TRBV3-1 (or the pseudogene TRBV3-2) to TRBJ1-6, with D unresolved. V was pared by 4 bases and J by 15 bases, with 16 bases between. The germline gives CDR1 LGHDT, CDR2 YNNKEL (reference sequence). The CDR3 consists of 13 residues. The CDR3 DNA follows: TGTGCCAGCAGCCCCGGGCGGCTTGGAGTCCTCCACTTT. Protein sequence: CASSPGRLGVLHF.

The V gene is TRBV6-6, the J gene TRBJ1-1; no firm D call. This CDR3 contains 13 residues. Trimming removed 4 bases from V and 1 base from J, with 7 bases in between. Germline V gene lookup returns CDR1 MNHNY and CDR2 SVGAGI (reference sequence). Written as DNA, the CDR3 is TGTGCCAGCAGTTCTCATCCGAACACTGAAGCTTTCTTT. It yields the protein CASSSHPNTEAFF.

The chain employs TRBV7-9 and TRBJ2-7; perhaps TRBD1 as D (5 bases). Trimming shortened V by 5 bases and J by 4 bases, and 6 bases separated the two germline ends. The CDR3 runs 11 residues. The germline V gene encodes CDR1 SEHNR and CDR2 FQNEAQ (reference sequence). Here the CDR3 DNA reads TGTGCCAGCAGCCCAGGGTACGAGCAGTACTTC. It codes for CASSPGYEQYF. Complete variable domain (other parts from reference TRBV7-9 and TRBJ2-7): DTGVSQNPRHKITKRGQNVTFRCDPISEHNRLYWYRQTLGQGPEFLTYFQNEAQLEKSRLLSDRFSAERPKGSFSTLEIQRTEQGDSAMYLCASSPGYEQYFGPGTRLTVT.

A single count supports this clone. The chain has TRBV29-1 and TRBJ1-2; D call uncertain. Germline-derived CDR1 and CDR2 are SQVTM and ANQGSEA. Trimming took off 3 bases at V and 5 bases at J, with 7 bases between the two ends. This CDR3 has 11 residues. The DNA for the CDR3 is TGCAGCGTTGATTCCGTTTATGGCTACACCTTC. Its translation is CSVDSVYGYTF.

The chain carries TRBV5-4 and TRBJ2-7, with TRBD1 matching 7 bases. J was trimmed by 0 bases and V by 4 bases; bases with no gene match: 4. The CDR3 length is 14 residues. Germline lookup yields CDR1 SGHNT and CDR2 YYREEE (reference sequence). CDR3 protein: CASSPDRFSYEQYF. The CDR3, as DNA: TGTGCCAGCAGCCCGGACAGGTTCTCCTACGAGCAGTACTTC.

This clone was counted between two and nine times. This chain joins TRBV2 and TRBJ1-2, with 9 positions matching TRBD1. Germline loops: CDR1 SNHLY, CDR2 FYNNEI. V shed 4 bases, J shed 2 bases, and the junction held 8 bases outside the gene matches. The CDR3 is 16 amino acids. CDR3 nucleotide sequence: TGTGCCAGCAGTGGGTTAGGGGACAGGGAAAACTATGGCTACACCTTC. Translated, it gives CASSGLGDRENYGYTF.

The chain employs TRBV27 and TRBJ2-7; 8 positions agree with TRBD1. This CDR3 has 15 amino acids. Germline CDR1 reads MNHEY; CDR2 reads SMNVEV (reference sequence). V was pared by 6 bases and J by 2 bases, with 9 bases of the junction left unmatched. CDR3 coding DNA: TGTGCCAGCAGCCGTAAGACAGGGGACCCCTACGAGCAGTACTTC. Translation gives CASSRKTGDPYEQYF.

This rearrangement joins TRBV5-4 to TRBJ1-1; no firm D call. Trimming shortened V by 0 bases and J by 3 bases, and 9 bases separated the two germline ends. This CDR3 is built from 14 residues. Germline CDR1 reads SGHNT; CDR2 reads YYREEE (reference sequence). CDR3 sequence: CASSLGWGYTEAFF. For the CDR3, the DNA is TGTGCCAGCAGCTTGGGTTGGGGTTACACTGAAGCTTTCTTT.

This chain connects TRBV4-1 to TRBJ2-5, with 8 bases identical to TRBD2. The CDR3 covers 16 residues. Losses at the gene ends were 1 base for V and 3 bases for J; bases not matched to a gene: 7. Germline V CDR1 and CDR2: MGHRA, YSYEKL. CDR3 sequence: CASSQAPGAGEETQYF. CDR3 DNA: TGCGCCAGCAGCCAAGCGCCGGGAGCGGGGGAAGAGACCCAGTACTTC.

The CDR3 bases are TGTGCCAGCAGTGAACCTGGGACAGCTCTTTTCTACGAGCAGTACTTC. Translation gives CASSEPGTALFYEQYF. The chain recombines TRBV6-1 with TRBJ2-7; 7 bases fit TRBD1. After removal of 2 bases from V and 3 bases from J, the junction contained 10 bases not matched to a gene. There are 16 residues in the CDR3. Germline assignment: CDR1 MNHNS and CDR2 SASEGT.

This CDR3 reads CASSFTPGGPYGYTF. The CDR3 region has the DNA TGTGCCAGCAGTTTCACTCCAGGGGGTCCCTATGGCTACACCTTC. The chain joins TRBV27 to TRBJ1-2; TRBD1 aligns across 7 bases. Trimming took 3 bases from V and 4 from J; bases not matched to a gene: 8. The CDR3 spans 15 residues. Germline V gene lookup returns CDR1 MNHEY and CDR2 SMNVEV (reference sequence).

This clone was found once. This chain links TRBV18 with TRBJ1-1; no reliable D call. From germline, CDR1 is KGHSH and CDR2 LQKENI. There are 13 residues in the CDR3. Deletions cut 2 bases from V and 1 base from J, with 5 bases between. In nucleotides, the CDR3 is TGTGCCAGCTCACCATTCGGGAACACTGAAGCTTTCTTT. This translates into CASSPFGNTEAFF.